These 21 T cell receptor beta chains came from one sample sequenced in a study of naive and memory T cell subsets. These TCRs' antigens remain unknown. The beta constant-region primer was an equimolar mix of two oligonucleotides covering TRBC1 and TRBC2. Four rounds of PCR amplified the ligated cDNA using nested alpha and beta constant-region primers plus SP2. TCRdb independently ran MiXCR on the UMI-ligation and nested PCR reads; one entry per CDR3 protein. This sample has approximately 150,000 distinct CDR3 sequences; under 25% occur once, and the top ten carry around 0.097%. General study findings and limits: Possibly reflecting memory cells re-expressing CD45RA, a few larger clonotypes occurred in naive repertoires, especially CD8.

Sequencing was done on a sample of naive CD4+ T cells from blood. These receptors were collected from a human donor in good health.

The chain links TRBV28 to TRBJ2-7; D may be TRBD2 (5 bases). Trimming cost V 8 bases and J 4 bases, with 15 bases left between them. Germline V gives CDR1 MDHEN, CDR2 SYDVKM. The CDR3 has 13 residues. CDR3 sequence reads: CASGSVGRYEQYF. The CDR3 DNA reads TGTGCCAGCGGGAGTGTAGGCAGATACGAGCAGTACTTC.

The CDR3 DNA reads as TGTGCCACCAGCAGAGGAGGGCCCTACGAGCAGTTCTTC. It is translated as CATSRGGPYEQFF. The chain employs TRBV15 and TRBJ2-7, with a weak D call TRBD2 (5 bases). TRBJ2-1 explains the end of the DNA better; the J call may be wrong. CDR1 LNHNV and CDR2 YYDKDF come from the germline V gene (reference sequence). The CDR3 spans 13 residues.

Here the CDR3 reads CASIPPRRLNTEAFF. The CDR3 DNA follows: TGTGCCAGCATCCCTCCCCGACGGTTGAACACTGAAGCTTTCTTT. The chain joins TRBV14 to TRBJ1-1, with unresolved D. Germline V gene data show CDR1 as SGHDN and CDR2 as FVKESK. Trimming stripped 7 bases from V and 0 bases from J, with 15 bases between. The length of the CDR3 is 15 residues.

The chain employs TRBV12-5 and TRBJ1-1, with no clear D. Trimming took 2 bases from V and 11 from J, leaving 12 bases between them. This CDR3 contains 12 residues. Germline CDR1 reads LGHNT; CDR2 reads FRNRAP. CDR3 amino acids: CASGLFGQAAFF. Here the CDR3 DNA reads TGTGCTAGTGGTTTGTTCGGCCAGGCCGCTTTCTTT.

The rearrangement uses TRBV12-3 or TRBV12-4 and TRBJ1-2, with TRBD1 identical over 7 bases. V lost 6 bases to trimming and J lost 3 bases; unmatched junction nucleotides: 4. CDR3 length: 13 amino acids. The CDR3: CASSRQGHYGYTF. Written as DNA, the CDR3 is TGTGCCAGCAGCCGACAGGGTCACTATGGCTACACCTTC.

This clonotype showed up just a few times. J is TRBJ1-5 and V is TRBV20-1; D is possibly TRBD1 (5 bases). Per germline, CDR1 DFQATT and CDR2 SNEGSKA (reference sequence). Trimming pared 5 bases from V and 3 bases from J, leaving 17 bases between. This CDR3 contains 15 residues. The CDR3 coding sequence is TGCAGTGCTCCCGACAGTGGTGCTCCCAATCAGCCCCAGCATTTT. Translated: CSAPDSGAPNQPQHF.

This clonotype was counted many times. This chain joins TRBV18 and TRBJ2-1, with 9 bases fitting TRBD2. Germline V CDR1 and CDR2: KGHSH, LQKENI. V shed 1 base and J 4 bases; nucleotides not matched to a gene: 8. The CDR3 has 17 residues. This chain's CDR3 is CASSPLTSGGAYNEQFF. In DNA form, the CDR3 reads TGTGCCAGCTCACCACTGACTAGCGGAGGGGCATACAATGAGCAGTTCTTC. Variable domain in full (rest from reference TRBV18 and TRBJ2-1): NAGVMQNPRHLVRRRGQEARLRCSPMKGHSHVYWYRQLPEEGLKFMVYLQKENIIDESGMPKERFSAEFPKEGPSILRIQQVVRGDSAAYFCASSPLTSGGAYNEQFFGPGTRLTVL.

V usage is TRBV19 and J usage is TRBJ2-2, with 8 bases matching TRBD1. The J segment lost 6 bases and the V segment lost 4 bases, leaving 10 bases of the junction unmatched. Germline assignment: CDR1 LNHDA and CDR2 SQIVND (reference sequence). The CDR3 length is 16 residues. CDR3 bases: TGTGCCAGTAGTACGGAAGGACAGGGACGGTCCGGGGAGCTGTTTTTT. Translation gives CASSTEGQGRSGELFF.

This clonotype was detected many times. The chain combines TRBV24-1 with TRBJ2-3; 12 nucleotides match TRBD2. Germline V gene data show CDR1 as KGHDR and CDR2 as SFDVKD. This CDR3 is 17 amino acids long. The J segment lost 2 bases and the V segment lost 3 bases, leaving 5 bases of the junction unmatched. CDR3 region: CATSDPGLAGYTDTQYF. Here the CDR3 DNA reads TGTGCCACCAGTGATCCAGGACTAGCGGGATACACAGATACGCAGTATTTT.

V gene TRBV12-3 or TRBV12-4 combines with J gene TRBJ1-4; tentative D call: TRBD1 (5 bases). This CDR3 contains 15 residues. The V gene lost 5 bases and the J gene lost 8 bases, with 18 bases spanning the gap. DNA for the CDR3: TGTGCCAGCAGTCCGACAGCTTGGAAATGGGAAAAACTGTTTTTT. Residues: CASSPTAWKWEKLFF.

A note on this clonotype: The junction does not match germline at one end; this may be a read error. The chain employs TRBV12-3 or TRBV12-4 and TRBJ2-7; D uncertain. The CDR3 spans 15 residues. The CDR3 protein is CVSSLRTVGTYEQYF. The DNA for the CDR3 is TGTGTCAGCAGTTTACGAACGGTCGGTACCTACGAGCAGTACTTC.

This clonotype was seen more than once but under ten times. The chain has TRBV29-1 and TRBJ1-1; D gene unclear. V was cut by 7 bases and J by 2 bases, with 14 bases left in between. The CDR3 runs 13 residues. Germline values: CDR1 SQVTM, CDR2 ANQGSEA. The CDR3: CSAEVHHNTEAFF. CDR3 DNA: TGCAGCGCAGAGGTACACCACAACACTGAAGCTTTCTTT. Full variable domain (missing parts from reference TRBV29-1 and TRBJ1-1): SAVISQKPSRDICQRGTSLTIQCQVDSQVTMMFWYRQQPGQSLTLIATANQGSEATYESGFVIDKFPISRPNLTFSTLTVSNMSPEDSSIYLCSAEVHHNTEAFFGQGTRLTVV.

Written as DNA, the CDR3 is TGTGCCAGCAGGAAAAGAGGCCTGAGGAACGAGCAGTACTTC. This encodes CASRKRGLRNEQYF. The J gene is TRBJ2-7, the V gene TRBV12-3 or TRBV12-4, with D unclear. This CDR3 has 14 amino acids. Trimming left V 6 bases short and J 5 bases short, with 17 bases between.

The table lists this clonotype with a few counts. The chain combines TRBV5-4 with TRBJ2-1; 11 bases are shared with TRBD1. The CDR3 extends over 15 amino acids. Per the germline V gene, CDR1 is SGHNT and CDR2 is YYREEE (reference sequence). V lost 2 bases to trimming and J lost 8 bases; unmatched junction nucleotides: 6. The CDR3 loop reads CASSFIGTGGDEQFF. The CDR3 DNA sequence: TGTGCCAGCAGCTTTATTGGGACAGGGGGAGATGAGCAGTTCTTC.

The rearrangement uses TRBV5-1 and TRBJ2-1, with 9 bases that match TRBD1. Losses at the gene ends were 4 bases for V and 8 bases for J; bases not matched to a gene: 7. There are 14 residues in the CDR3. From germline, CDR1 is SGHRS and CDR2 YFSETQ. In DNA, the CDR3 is TGCGCCAGCAGCGCAGGACAGGGGTTGGATGAGCAGTTCTTC. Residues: CASSAGQGLDEQFF.

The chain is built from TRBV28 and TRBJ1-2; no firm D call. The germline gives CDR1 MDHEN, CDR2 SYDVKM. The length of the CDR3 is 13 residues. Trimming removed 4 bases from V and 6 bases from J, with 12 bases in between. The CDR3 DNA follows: TGTGCCAGCAGTTGGGTGTCGGAGCATGGCTACACCTTC. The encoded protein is CASSWVSEHGYTF.

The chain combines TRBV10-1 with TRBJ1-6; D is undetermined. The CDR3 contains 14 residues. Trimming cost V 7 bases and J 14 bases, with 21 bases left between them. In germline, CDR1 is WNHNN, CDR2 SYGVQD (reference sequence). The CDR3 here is CASTRGQVWATLHF. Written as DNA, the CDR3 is TGCGCCAGCACTCGAGGGCAGGTTTGGGCCACCCTCCACTTT.

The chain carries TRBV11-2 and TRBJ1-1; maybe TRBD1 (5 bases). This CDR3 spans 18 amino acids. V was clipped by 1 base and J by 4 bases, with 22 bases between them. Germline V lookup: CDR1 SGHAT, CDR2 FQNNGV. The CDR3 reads CASSLVSGTRVSRTEAFF. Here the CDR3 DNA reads TGTGCCAGCAGCTTAGTAAGTGGGACGAGAGTTAGTCGCACTGAAGCTTTCTTT.

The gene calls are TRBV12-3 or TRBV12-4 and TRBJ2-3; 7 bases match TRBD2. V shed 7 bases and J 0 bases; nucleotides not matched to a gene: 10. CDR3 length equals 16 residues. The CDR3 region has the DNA TGTGCCAGCACTCTCCCTCGCGGGGGAAGCACAGATACGCAGTATTTT. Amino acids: CASTLPRGGSTDTQYF.

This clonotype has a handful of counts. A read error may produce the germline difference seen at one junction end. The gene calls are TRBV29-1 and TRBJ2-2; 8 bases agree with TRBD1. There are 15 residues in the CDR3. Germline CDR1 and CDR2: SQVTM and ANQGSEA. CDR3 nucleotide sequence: TGCAGCGTTGGGACAGGGCTTGGGTCGGACGGGAAGCTGTTTTTT. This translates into CSVGTGLGSDGKLFF.

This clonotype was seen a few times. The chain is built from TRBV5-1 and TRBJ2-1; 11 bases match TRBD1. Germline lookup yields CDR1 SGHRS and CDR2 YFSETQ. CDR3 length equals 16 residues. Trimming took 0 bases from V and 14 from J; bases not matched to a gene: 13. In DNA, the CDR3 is TGCGCCAGCAGCTTGGTGTCCCCCGGGACAGGGGGTATTAAGTTCTTC. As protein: CASSLVSPGTGGIKFF.